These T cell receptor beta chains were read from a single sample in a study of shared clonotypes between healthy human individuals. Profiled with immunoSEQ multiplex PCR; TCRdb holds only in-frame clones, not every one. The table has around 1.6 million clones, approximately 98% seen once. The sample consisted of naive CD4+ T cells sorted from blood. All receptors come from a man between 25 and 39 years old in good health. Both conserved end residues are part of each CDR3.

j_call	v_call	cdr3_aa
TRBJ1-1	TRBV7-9	CASSFGLSLNTEAFF
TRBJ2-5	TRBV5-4	CASSPDATYGETQYF
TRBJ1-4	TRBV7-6	CASSLAGLNEKLFF
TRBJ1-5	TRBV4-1	CASSQATGEDSNQPQHF
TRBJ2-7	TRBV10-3	CAISEPGSVAYEQYF
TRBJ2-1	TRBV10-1	CASSGGNNEQFF
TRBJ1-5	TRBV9	CASSVRENQPQHF
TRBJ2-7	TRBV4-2	CASSLAALGYEQYF
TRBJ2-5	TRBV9	CASSPHSGALGTTRETQYF
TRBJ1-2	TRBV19	CASSRDSLNYGYTF
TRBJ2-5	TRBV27	CAIPRHGQRMLTEETQYF
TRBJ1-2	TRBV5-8	CASSSWGGYTF
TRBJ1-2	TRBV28	CASTAEGNGYTF
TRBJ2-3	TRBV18	CASSPGSSTDTQYF
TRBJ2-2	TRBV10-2	CASSETGLGTGELFF
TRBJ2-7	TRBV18	CASSPRGYEQYF
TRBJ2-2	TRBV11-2	CASSLFLRRGLSNTGELFF
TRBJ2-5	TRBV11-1	CASSKGQGQETQYF
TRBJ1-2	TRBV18	CASSPSGRDGYTF
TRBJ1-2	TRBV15	CATSPDTPGQGQMAYGYTF
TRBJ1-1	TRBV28	CASRVDRRLLNTEAFF
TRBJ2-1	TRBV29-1	CSVEGMLAGESYNEQFF
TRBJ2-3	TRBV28	CASTERRAGDTQYF
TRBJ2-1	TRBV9	CASSGEDEQFF
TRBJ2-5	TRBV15	CATSRYYQETQYF
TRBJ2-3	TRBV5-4	CASSTSGTADTQYF
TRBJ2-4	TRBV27	CASSPGTSGRVKNIQYF
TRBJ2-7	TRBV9	CASSRRELAGGTYSEQYF
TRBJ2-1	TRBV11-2	CASSHRERVSNEQFF
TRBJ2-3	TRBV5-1	CASSPRGDTQYF
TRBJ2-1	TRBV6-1	CASGGQVSSGRYNEQFF
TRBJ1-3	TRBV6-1	CASSDEAYSGNTIYF
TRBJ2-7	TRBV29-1	CSVEDKGPFLVGEQYF
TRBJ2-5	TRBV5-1	CASSHGTAFDETQYF
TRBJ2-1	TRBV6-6	CASSPQGSYNEQFF
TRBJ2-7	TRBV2	CASSEGTYSYEQYF
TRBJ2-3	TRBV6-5	CASSYPSGRNSDTQYF
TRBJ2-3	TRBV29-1	CSVGAGTTDTQYF
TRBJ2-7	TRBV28	CASSSASGGSYEQYF
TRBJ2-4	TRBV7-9	CASSYLQGAKNIQYF
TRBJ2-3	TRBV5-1	CASSLQDRASTDTQYF
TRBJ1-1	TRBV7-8	CASSIARGTEAFF
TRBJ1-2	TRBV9	CASSGRTPSGYTF
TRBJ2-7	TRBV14	CASSQGGISYEQYF
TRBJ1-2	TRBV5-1	CAPPNRRGAYYGYTF
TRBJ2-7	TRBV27	CASSRSGLAGNYEQYF
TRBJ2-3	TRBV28	CASSFAGVSTDTQYF